These 26 T cell receptor beta chains came from one sample sequenced in a study of beta chain features in type 1 diabetes. The sequenced template was cDNA made from the entire isolated RNA. The assay was immunoSEQ multiplex PCR, and TCRdb's table has in-frame clones only and misses some. Among fewer than 900,000 clones listed, about a sixth were seen once. Sequences were obtained from naive CD4+ T cells from blood. These receptors all stem from a woman between 18 and 29 years old in good health.

This clone came up a few times. The chain uses TRBV5-4 and TRBJ2-5, with 12 bases lining up with TRBD2. Germline V gene lookup returns CDR1 SGHNT and CDR2 YYREEE (reference sequence). The V segment lost 3 bases and the J segment 7 bases; nucleotides outside the gene matches: 1. The CDR3 spans 13 residues. CDR3 region: CASSWTSGVTQYF. DNA for the CDR3: TGTGCCAGCAGCTGGACTAGCGGGGTGACCCAGTACTTC.

The V call is TRBV14, the J call TRBJ2-5, with TRBD2 identical over 16 bases. The germline V gene encodes CDR1 SGHDN and CDR2 FVKESK. V lost 0 bases and J lost 7; bases outside the gene matches: 8. CDR3 length: 18 amino acids. The CDR3 is CASSQDFGTSGRGVTQYF. DNA for the CDR3: TGTGCCAGCAGCCAAGATTTCGGGACTAGCGGGAGGGGCGTGACCCAGTACTTC.

This clone was detected only a few times. The J gene is TRBJ2-2, the V gene TRBV23-1; D perhaps matches TRBD1 (6 bases). TRBV23-1 is flagged as an ORF with uncertain function. V was shortened by 5 bases and J by 0 bases, with 13 bases between the two germline ends. CDR3 length equals 16 residues. The CDR3 sequence: CASSGPGTPNTGELFF. The CDR3, as DNA: TGCGCCAGCAGTGGACCCGGGACACCGAACACCGGGGAGCTGTTTTTT.

Only a few counts were recorded for this clone. The chain joins TRBV2 to TRBJ2-7; D not resolved. This CDR3 has 14 amino acids. CDR1 SNHLY and CDR2 FYNNEI come from the germline V gene. The ends were cut back, 7 bases at V and 2 bases at J, with 15 bases in the middle. For the CDR3, the DNA is TGTGCCAGCATTGGGTCTCACCTAACCTACGAGCAGTACTTC. Translated, it gives CASIGSHLTYEQYF.

J is TRBJ2-2 and V is TRBV25-1; D ambiguous. V shed 4 bases and J shed 0 bases, with 18 bases lying between them. CDR3 length: 18 amino acids. CDR1 and CDR2 (germline): MGHDK, SYGVNS. This CDR3 reads CASSGALCGNANTGELFF. CDR3 DNA sequence: TGTGCCAGCAGTGGAGCCCTCTGTGGCAACGCGAACACCGGGGAGCTGTTTTTT.

The chain joins TRBV11-1 to TRBJ1-1; perhaps TRBD1 as D (5 bases). Germline CDR1 is SGHAT and CDR2 is FQDESV (reference sequence). The CDR3 has 16 amino acids. Trimming removed 5 bases from V and 11 bases from J, with 27 bases in between. CDR3 protein: CASSPRDRLPGRRAFF. DNA of the CDR3: TGTGCCAGCAGCCCGAGGGACCGACTGCCTGGTCGGCGGGCTTTCTTT.

V usage is TRBV5-6 and J usage is TRBJ1-5; no clear D. The V end lost 4 bases, the J end lost 2 bases, and 13 bases lay between the germline ends. Per germline, CDR1 SGHDT and CDR2 YYEEEE. The CDR3 runs to 15 residues. The CDR3 protein is CASSQLGVGNQPQHF. The CDR3 DNA sequence: TGTGCCAGCAGCCAACTTGGCGTGGGCAATCAGCCCCAGCATTTT.

V is TRBV19 and J is TRBJ1-5; D may be TRBD1 (5 bases). CDR1 and CDR2 from the germline V gene are LNHDA and SQIVND (reference sequence). The CDR3 runs 18 residues. The V and J ends lost 5 bases and 1 base respectively, with 21 bases between them. The CDR3 DNA sequence: TGTGCCAGTAGTGAGTCAGGGTCCGGCACCTGGAGCAATCAGCCCCAGCATTTT. Protein: CASSESGSGTWSNQPQHF.

This sequence joins TRBV7-2 and TRBJ1-4, with D unclear. The ends were cut back, 2 bases at V and 8 bases at J, with 12 bases in the middle. CDR1 SGHTA and CDR2 FQGNSA come from the germline V gene. The CDR3 runs 14 residues. CDR3 amino acids: CASSLSGVREKLFF. In DNA, the CDR3 is TGTGCCAGCAGCTTATCTGGGGTCCGGGAAAAACTGTTTTTT.

This clone was counted between two and nine times. The chain employs TRBV28 and TRBJ2-7, with D unclear. CDR1 is MDHEN, CDR2 SYDVKM, per germline. There are 14 residues in the CDR3. V lost 3 bases and J lost 1, with 10 bases in between. CDR3 nucleotide sequence: TGTGCCAGCAGTTTCCGGAAATCTTCCTACGAGCAGTACTTC. Translation gives CASSFRKSSYEQYF. Variable domain in full (rest from reference TRBV28 and TRBJ2-7): DVKVTQSSRYLVKRTGEKVFLECVQDMDHENMFWYRQDPGLGLRLIYFSYDVKMKEKGDIPEGYSVSREKKERFSLILESASTNQTSMYLCASSFRKSSYEQYFGPGTRLTVT.

A few counts support this clone. The chain combines TRBV27 with TRBJ2-1, with D perhaps TRBD1 (5 bases). This CDR3 region has 16 residues. CDR1 and CDR2 (germline): MNHEY, SMNVEV (reference sequence). V dropped 4 bases and J dropped 5 bases, with 18 bases sitting between them. CDR3 in amino acids: CASSSLSSVRDNEQFF. The CDR3, as DNA: TGTGCCAGCAGTTCTCTTTCCTCAGTCAGGGACAATGAGCAGTTCTTC.

Written as DNA, the CDR3 is TGTGCCAGCAGTTTAACCGGGACTAGCGGAACCTACGAGCAGTACTTC. It is translated as CASSLTGTSGTYEQYF. The chain is built from TRBV27 and TRBJ2-7; 11 bases align to TRBD2. Per germline, CDR1 MNHEY and CDR2 SMNVEV (reference sequence). With 2 bases clipped from V and 2 bases from J, the junction kept 5 bases outside the gene matches. The CDR3 consists of 16 residues.

This chain uses TRBV7-2 with TRBJ2-1; D possibly matches TRBD1 or TRBD2 (5 bases each). The CDR3 is 17 residues long. Per the germline V gene, CDR1 is SGHTA and CDR2 is FQGNSA. V was shortened by 1 base and J by 0 bases, with 13 bases between the two germline ends. CDR3 nucleotides: TGTGCCAGCAGCTTAGGGACCGGGACCAGCTCCTACAATGAGCAGTTCTTC. It translates to CASSLGTGTSSYNEQFF.

The rearrangement uses TRBV2 and TRBJ1-5; D is perhaps TRBD1 (6 bases). The CDR3 runs to 11 residues. V was cut by 3 bases and J by 11 bases, with 8 bases left in between. The germline gives CDR1 SNHLY, CDR2 FYNNEI. This CDR3 is CASSDRGAQHF. In nucleotides, the CDR3 is TGTGCCAGCAGTGACAGGGGAGCCCAGCATTTT.

This sequence joins TRBV27 and TRBJ2-5; 7 bases fit TRBD1. CDR3 size: 14 residues. Germline CDR1 MNHEY, CDR2 SMNVEV (reference sequence). The junction had 6 bases not matched to a gene; V was cut back by 3 bases and J by 5 bases. In DNA, the CDR3 is TGTGCCAGCAGTTTCTCCCGCAGGGGGGAGACCCAGTACTTC. Protein sequence: CASSFSRRGETQYF.

The CDR3 DNA is TGTGCCAGCAGCCGCGACTTAAATACGCAGTATTTT. Residues: CASSRDLNTQYF. The J gene is TRBJ2-3, the V gene TRBV14; D call uncertain. V shed 4 bases and J shed 7 bases, with 9 bases lying between them. Germline V gene sequence: CDR1 SGHDN, CDR2 FVKESK. The CDR3 consists of 12 residues.

The table lists this clone with a few counts. The DNA of the CDR3 is TGTGCCAGCAGTGGCCTCAGCTCCTACAATGAGCAGTTCTTC. Its protein is CASSGLSSYNEQFF. The chain couples TRBV2 to TRBJ2-1, with D uncertain. From germline, CDR1 is SNHLY and CDR2 FYNNEI. CDR3 length equals 14 residues. V lost 4 bases and J 0 bases, leaving 7 bases between the germline ends.

This clone occurred a few times. The genes are TRBV6-6 and TRBJ2-7; a weak D match, TRBD1 (6 bases). The CDR3 spans 13 residues. Germline CDR1 MNHNY, CDR2 SVGAGI (reference sequence). The germline V and J ends were trimmed by 5 bases and 7 bases, with 15 bases remaining between them. CDR3: CASSPLQGWEQYF. The CDR3 nucleotides read TGTGCCAGCAGTCCGTTACAGGGTTGGGAGCAGTACTTC.

This clone has only a few counts. V usage is TRBV2 and J usage is TRBJ2-7, with a tentative D call TRBD2 (5 bases). Germline-derived CDR1 and CDR2 are SNHLY and FYNNEI. V was clipped by 5 bases and J by 3 bases, with 20 bases between them. The CDR3 loop spans 16 amino acids. This CDR3 is CASSRGQDGGVYEQYF. For the CDR3, the DNA is TGTGCCAGCAGTCGGGGTCAGGACGGAGGAGTCTACGAGCAGTACTTC.

This chain links TRBV18 with TRBJ2-7; 7 bases map to TRBD1. Germline CDR1 and CDR2: KGHSH and LQKENI. The V gene end was trimmed by 4 bases and the J gene end by 2 bases; junction bases not matched to a gene: 14. This CDR3 has 17 residues. The CDR3 region is CASSRASGTALPYEQYF. The CDR3 coding sequence is TGTGCCAGCTCACGGGCGTCCGGGACAGCACTCCCCTACGAGCAGTACTTC. Together with reference TRBV18 and TRBJ2-7, the CDR3 gives the full variable domain: NAGVMQNPRHLVRRRGQEARLRCSPMKGHSHVYWYRQLPEEGLKFMVYLQKENIIDESGMPKERFSAEFPKEGPSILRIQQVVRGDSAAYFCASSRASGTALPYEQYFGPGTRLTVT.

This clone was recorded a few times. The rearrangement links TRBV18 to TRBJ2-3; D is uncertain. This CDR3 has 15 amino acids. Germline loops: CDR1 KGHSH, CDR2 LQKENI. Trimming pared 0 bases from V and 1 base from J, leaving 8 bases between. The CDR3 loop reads CASSPPGWRTDTQYF. For the CDR3, the DNA is TGTGCCAGCTCACCACCCGGGTGGCGCACAGATACGCAGTATTTT. Based on the CDR3 plus reference TRBV18 and TRBJ2-3, the full variable domain is NAGVMQNPRHLVRRRGQEARLRCSPMKGHSHVYWYRQLPEEGLKFMVYLQKENIIDESGMPKERFSAEFPKEGPSILRIQQVVRGDSAAYFCASSPPGWRTDTQYFGPGTRLTVL.

The V and J genes are TRBV7-9 and TRBJ2-2; 8 nucleotides match TRBD2. V lost 5 bases to trimming and J lost 6 bases; unmatched junction nucleotides: 11. Germline loops: CDR1 SEHNR, CDR2 FQNEAQ (reference sequence). The CDR3 extends over 16 amino acids. CDR3 coding DNA: TGTGCCAGCAGCGCGAAGTTAGCGGGGTCCGCCGGGGAGCTGTTTTTT. Protein product: CASSAKLAGSAGELFF. The whole variable domain, filled in from reference TRBV7-9 and TRBJ2-2, reads DTGVSQNPRHKITKRGQNVTFRCDPISEHNRLYWYRQTLGQGPEFLTYFQNEAQLEKSRLLSDRFSAERPKGSFSTLEIQRTEQGDSAMYLCASSAKLAGSAGELFFGEGSRLTVL.

In its sample, this clone was seen a few times. The gene calls are TRBV11-1 and TRBJ2-7; tentative D call: TRBD2 (5 bases). Germline V gives CDR1 SGHAT, CDR2 FQDESV (reference sequence). The CDR3 runs 12 residues. The germline V and J ends were trimmed by 7 bases and 2 bases, with 9 bases remaining between them. In nucleotides, the CDR3 is TGTGCCAGCACCTCCGGGACCTACGAGCAGTACTTC. Residues: CASTSGTYEQYF.

The rearrangement uses TRBV9 and TRBJ2-3; TRBD2 aligns across 12 bases. CDR1 and CDR2 from the germline V gene are SGDLS and YYNGEE. This CDR3 contains 16 residues. V gave up 8 bases and J gave up 0 bases; unmatched junction bases: 7. CDR3 sequence: CASTAGTSGSTDTQYF. The DNA of the CDR3 is TGTGCCAGTACCGCCGGGACTAGCGGGAGCACAGATACGCAGTATTTT.

This clone was observed a few times. This chain links TRBV7-2 with TRBJ2-5; D is perhaps TRBD1 (8 bases). CDR3 length: 15 residues. Germline V gene sequence: CDR1 SGHTA, CDR2 FQGNSA. V gave up 5 bases and J gave up 5 bases, with 18 bases separating them. The DNA of the CDR3 is TGTGCCAGCAGCCCACGGACAGGGAGGGGGGAGACCCAGTACTTC. Translated: CASSPRTGRGETQYF.

The chain couples TRBV10-3 to TRBJ1-3; possibly TRBD1 for D (5 bases). Germline V gene data show CDR1 as ENHRY and CDR2 as SYGVKD. V lost 8 bases and J 4 bases, leaving 12 bases between the germline ends. This CDR3 is built from 13 residues. CDR3 sequence reads: CAIQGTSGNTIYF. CDR3 DNA: TGTGCCATCCAGGGAACCTCCGGAAACACCATATATTTT.